This is a list of T cell receptor beta chains from one sample in a study of blood T cells in healthy people across ages. Each CDR3 protein gets one entry after TCRdb re-called the 5' RACE reads with MiXCR. Among 1.8 million or so distinct CDR3 sequences, roughly two fifths were seen once, and the ten largest hold roughly 23%. Sequenced: blood. These receptors all come from a human donor in good health. The conserved cysteine and the conserved F or W are not part of the CDR3 here. Fields, in order: V gene, D gene, CDR3 protein. D genes are given only for firm matches.

>TRBV18|TRBD1
ASSSGQGKGYIQY
>TRBV4-1|.
ASSPEWSLVDEQF
>TRBV7-2|.
ASSLGPKDTIY
>TRBV20-1|.
SARDNRYTDTQY
>TRBV20-1|.
SASSRDTIYQPQH
>TRBV20-1|TRBD1
SARRDSSDGYT
>TRBV27|TRBD1
ASSSGTGALGYEQY
>TRBV5-1|TRBD2
ASSPGLAGTLGETQY
>TRBV11-3|TRBD2
ASSRSGGAGDTQY
>TRBV5-1|.
ASSLEGGPPTHQPQH
>TRBV12-3/TRBV12-4|TRBD1
ASSSQTGGAGPQH
>TRBV7-9|.
ASSFLEPNSRVTQY
>TRBV9|.
ASSVVGDSGEQY
>TRBV20-1|.
SVTQRDLTTRQY
>TRBV6-5|.
ASSYSGRAMTF
>TRBV5-1|.
ASSWDGSNEQF
>TRBV7-2|.
ASSYKPEGYGYT
>TRBV28|TRBD1
ASSLGGQGENQPQH
>TRBV12-3/TRBV12-4|TRBD2
ASNPGGFYNEQF
>TRBV20-1|.
RASDGDSYEQY
>TRBV4-2|TRBD2
ASSQPGGGAGTDTQY
>TRBV9|.
ASSRTGGTPNEKLF
>TRBV4-3|.
ASSQDLTGLYNEQF
>TRBV7-9|.
ASSLLGGKAHNEQF
>TRBV10-3|.
AISDFGAVDGYT
>TRBV6-5|.
ASSYSYGEGRETQY
>TRBV28|TRBD2
ASRPKLAGGRVGDNEQF
>TRBV19|.
ASSTQPWNTEAF
>TRBV7-2|TRBD2
ASSLRGGQVDPEF
>TRBV20-1|TRBD2
SGAGRDQETQY
>TRBV3-1|.
ASSVDTSGANVLT
>TRBV29-1|.
TARGVEETQY
>TRBV24-1|TRBD1
ATSAPGQTTDTQY
>TRBV7-9|TRBD1
ASSLSGGFGETQY
>TRBV29-1|.
SVGQRLTDTQY
>TRBV4-1|.
ASSPTPTFNYGYT
>TRBV19|TRBD1
ASSKARGGLVNEQY
>TRBV20-1|TRBD2
SARGIRTSGYNEQF
>TRBV20-1|.
SAAPALYGYT
>TRBV20-1|TRBD1
SAKPGQGYTEAF
>TRBV12-3/TRBV12-4|.
ASSFVAYEQY
>TRBV4-2|.
VSSQESGDLGYT
>TRBV7-9|.
ASSRVTGTAYGYT
>TRBV20-1|.
SARAPGVSDTEAF
>TRBV12-3/TRBV12-4|TRBD1
ASTVKGAPGITEAF
>TRBV6-6|TRBD1
ARPQGTGNNEKLF
>TRBV6-1|TRBD1
ASPKKFTGGPQETQY
>TRBV27|.
ASSLSGLFNTRELF